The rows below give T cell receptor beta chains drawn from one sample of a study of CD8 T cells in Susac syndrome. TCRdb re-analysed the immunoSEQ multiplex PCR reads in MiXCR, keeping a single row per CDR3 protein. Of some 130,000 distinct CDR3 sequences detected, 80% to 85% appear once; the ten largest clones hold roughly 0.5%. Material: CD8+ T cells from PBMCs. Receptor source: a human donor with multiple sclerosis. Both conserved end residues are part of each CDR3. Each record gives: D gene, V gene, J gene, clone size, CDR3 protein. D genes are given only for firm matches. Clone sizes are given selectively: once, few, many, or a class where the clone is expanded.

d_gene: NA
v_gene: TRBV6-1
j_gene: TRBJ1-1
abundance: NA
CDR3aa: CASTPFGPENTEAFF

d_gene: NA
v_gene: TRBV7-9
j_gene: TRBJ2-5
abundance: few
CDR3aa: CASSSSPGETQYF

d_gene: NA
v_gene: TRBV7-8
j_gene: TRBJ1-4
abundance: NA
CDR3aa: CASSLNKGKEKLFF

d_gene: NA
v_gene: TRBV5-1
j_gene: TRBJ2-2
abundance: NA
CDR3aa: CASTGVGINTGELFF

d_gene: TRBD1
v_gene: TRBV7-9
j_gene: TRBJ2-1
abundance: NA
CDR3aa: CASSSPQGTYNEQFF

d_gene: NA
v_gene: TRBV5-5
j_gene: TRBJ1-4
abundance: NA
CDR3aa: CASSLDGSEKLFF

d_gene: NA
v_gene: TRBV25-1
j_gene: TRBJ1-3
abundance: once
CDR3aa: CASSEGNTIYF

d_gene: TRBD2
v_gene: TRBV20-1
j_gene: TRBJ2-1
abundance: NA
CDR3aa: CSAPSGRSYNEQFF

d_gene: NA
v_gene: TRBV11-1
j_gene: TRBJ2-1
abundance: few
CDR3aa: CASSLASPNEQFF

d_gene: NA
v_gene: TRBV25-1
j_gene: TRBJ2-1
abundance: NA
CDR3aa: CASSPLGGPSYNEQFF

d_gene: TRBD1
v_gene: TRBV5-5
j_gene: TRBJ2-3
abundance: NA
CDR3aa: CASSLVLGQSVTDTQYF

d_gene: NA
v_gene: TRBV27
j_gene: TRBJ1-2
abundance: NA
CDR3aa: CASSLSTGRHGYTF

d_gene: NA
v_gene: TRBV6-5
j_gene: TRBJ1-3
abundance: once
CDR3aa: CASRPTSNSGNTIYF

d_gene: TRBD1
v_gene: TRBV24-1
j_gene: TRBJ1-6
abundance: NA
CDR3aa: CATRDRGFSPLHF

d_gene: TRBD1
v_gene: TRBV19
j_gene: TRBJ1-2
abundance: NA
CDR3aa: CASSILEDRGSYGYTF

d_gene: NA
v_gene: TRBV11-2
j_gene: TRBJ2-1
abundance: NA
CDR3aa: CASSLEDYNEQFF

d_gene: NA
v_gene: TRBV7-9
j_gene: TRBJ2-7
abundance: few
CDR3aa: CASSFSVSQIYEQYF

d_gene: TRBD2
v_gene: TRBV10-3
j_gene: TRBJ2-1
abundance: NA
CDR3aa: CAISELWTSGRGSRSYNEQFF

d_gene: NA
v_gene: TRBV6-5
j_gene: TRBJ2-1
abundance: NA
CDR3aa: CASWGGREGEQFF

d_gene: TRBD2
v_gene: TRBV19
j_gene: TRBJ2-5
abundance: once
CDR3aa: CASSSLGGRVQETQYF

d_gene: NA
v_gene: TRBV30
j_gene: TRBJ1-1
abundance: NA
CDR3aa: CAWSVGVSTEAFF

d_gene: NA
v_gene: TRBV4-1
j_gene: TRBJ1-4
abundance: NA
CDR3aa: CASSQDRKTNEKLFF

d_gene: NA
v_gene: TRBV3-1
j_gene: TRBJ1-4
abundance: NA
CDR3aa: CASSQVSGEEKLFF

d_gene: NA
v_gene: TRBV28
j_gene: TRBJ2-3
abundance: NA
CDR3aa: CASSLWGDTQYF

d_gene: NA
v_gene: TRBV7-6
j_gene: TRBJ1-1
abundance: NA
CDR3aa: CASSLAWGSTEVFF

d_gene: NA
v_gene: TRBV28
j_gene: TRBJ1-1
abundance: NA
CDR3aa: CASSLTGEQGEAFF

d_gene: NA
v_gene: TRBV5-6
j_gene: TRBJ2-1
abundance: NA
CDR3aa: CASSWMGNEQFF

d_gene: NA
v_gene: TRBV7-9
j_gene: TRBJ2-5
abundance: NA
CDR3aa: CASSRPGLGEAQYF

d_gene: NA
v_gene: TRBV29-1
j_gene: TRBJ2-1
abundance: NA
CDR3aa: CSAEGGNEQFF

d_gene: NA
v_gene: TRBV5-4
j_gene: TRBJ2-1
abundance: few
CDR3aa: CASSLDREYNEQFF

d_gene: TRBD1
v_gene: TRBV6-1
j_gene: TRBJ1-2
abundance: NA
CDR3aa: CASSEGQDPNYGYTF

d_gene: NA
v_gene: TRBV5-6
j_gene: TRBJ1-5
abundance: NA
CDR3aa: CASSLKVGGNQPQHF

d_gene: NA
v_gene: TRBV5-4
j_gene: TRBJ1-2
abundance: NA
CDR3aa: CASSWGISNYGYTF

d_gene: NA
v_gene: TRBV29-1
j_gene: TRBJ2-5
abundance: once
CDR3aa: CSVVGRGGLETQYF

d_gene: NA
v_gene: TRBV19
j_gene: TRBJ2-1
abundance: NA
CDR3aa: CASSIPPRNEQFF

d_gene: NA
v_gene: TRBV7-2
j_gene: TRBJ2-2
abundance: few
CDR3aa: CASSFLGSPTTGELFF

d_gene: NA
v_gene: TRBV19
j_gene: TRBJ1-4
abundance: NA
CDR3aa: CASSIMAGEEKLFF

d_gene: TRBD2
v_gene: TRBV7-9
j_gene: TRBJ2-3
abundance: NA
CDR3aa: CASSSSGISTDTQYF

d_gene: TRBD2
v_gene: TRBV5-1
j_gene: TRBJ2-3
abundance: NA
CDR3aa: CASSYDGLGLGRGDTQYF

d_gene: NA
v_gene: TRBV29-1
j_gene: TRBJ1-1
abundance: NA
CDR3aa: CSDQGNTEAFF

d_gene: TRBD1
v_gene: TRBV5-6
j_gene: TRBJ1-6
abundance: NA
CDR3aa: CASSLEGQGRSPLHF

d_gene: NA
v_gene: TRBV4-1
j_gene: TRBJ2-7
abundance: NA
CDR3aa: CASSQDLSGLGEQYF

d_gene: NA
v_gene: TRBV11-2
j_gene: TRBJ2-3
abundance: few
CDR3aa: CASSPKRTAFYTDTQYF

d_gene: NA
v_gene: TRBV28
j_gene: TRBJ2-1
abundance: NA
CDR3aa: CASSPFFRGVDNEQFF

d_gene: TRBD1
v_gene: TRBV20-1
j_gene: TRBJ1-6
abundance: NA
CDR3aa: CSALSRGQGVYNSPLHF

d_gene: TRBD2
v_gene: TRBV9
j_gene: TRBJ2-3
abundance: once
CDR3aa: CASSPQDSGIVEAQYF

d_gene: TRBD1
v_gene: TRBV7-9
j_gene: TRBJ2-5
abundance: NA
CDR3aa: CASSPQGMLTQYF

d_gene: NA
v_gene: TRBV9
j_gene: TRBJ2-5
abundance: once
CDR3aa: CASSVAGNQGTQYF

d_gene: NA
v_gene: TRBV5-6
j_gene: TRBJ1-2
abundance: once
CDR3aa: CASSPGTSNYGYTF

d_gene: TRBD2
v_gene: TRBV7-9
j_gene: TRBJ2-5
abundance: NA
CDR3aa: CASSSAWATSGGQETQYF

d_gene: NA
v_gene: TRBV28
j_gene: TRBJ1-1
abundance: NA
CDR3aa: CASSSGVGGTEAFF

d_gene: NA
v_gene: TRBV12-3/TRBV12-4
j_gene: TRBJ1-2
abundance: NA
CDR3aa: CASSPGTLIFGYTF

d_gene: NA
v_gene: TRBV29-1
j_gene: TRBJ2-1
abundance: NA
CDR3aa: CSVLTGPSSYNEQFF

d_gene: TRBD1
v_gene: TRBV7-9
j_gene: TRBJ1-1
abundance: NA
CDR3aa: CASSSNPGTGAFF

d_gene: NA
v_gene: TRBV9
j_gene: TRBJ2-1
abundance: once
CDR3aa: CASSVEVTSYNEQFF

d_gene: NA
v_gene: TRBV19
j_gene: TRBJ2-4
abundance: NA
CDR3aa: CASRGDIQYF

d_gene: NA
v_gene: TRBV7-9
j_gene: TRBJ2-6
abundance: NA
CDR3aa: CASSLAPGANVLTF

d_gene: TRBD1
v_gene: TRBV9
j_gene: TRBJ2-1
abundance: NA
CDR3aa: CASSGGQGVHEQFF

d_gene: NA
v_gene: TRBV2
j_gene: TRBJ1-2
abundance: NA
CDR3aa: CAKQGGMPEVSYTF